The T cell receptor beta chain under discussion was sequenced for a study of T-cell reconstitution after alpha-beta-depleted transplantation in children. General study points: It was surviving recipient T cells and thymic progenitors that gave some patients high TCRbeta diversity at day 60. Expanded graft clones numbering several hundred reportedly gave rise to alpha-beta T cells about two months after transplant.

Many counts were recorded for this clonotype. Its target is unknown. Unique molecular identifiers were built into the TCRbeta library. From the PCR reads, TCRdb called clonotypes with MiXCR, one entry per CDR3 protein. The sample consists of under 300,000 distinct CDR3 sequences, approximately 10% of them appearing once. Here the sequenced sample was peripheral blood, taken 180 days after TCRalphabeta/CD19-depleted stem cell transplant. The sequence derives from a male patient between 2 and 10 years old who had a stem cell transplant for chronic granulomatous disease, so the T cells may come from the graft donor.

The CDR3 DNA reads TGCAGCGTGGCCGAGGGGGCGGGCACTGAAGCTTTCTTT. Translation: CSVAEGAGTEAFF. This chain connects TRBV29-1 to TRBJ1-1; 7 bases fit TRBD1. Per germline, CDR1 SQVTM and CDR2 ANQGSEA. Germline trimming cut 6 bases from V and 4 bases from J; bases unmatched to any gene: 8. This CDR3 contains 13 residues. Based on the CDR3 plus reference TRBV29-1 and TRBJ1-1, the full variable domain is SAVISQKPSRDICQRGTSLTIQCQVDSQVTMMFWYRQQPGQSLTLIATANQGSEATYESGFVIDKFPISRPNLTFSTLTVSNMSPEDSSIYLCSVAEGAGTEAFFGQGTRLTVV.